This TCR beta chain was identified during a study of OX40 agonist ivuxolimab in advanced cancers. Study overall: Patients enrolled in dose escalation were diagnosed with hepatocellular carcinoma, melanoma, renal cell or head and neck cancer. Among those enrolled, mean age was about 63 years (range roughly 23 to 79) and 75% to 90% were male. The study's findings and limits: Also present in some nonresponders was a low level of normalized T-cell clonal expansion. The mean number of expanded clones was higher in CD8+ T cells than in CD4+.

V lost 6 bases and J 4 bases, leaving 15 bases between the germline ends. The CDR3 runs to 13 residues. Germline V gives CDR1 SQVTM, CDR2 ANQGSEA. Some clones are missing from TCRdb's copy, which holds only in-frame ones; the method was immunoSEQ multiplex PCR. This table holds approximately 45,000 clones, around nine tenths found once. A remark on this clone: Its target is not known.

V gene TRBV29-1 combines with J gene TRBJ1-2, with D possibly matching TRBD1 (6 bases). The sequenced sample was CD4+ or CD8+ T cells sorted from blood, obtained in a trial of the OX40 agonist ivuxolimab. The TCR sequence derives from an adult with an advanced solid tumor such as melanoma, head and neck, liver or kidney cancer. The DNA for the CDR3 is TGCAGCGTACCCGGGACAAAGTCCTATGGCTACACCTTC. Translated, it gives CSVPGTKSYGYTF.